The T cell receptor beta chain described here comes from a study of CD8+CD57+ T cells in acquired aplastic anemia. Looking at the study overall: Sorted CD4+ and CD8+ cells gave a mean 3.2 ug DNA, range roughly 0.18 to 30 ug.

Germline CDR1 reads LNHDA; CDR2 reads SQIVND (reference sequence). The CDR3 consists of 13 residues. Trimming removed 8 bases from V and 0 bases from J, with 10 bases in between. For CDR3 and TCR beta VDJ profiling, genomic DNA was the template used. TCRdb re-derived calls from the reads in MiXCR, one entry per CDR3 protein. The data contain approximately 98,000 distinct CDR3 sequences, 51% of them seen just once; the ten biggest clones take up about a third. The sequencing sample was made of sorted CD4+, CD8+, or CD8+CD57+ T cells (not recorded which) from PBMCs. This chain connects TRBV19 to TRBJ1-2; D remains unclear. The TCR sequence derives from a human donor in good health, serving as a control. CDR3 nucleotide sequence: TGTGCCAGTGAAAGACCTGCTAACTATGGCTACACCTTC. Protein: CASERPANYGYTF.